This T cell receptor beta chain originates from a study of cytomegalovirus exposure and HLA in healthy donors. Across the study: Falling in the Caucasian-associated ancestry cluster were less than 85% of 300 to 500 genotyped donors.

Primers: 60 Vbeta forward and 13 Jbeta reverse. The data were produced by immunoSEQ multiplex PCR, yet TCRdb's version contains in-frame clones alone and is incomplete. The sample shows a few hundred thousand clones, over 70% of them seen only once. On this clone: Its specificity is not known.

Study conclusions and caveats: Later, an analysis showed that TCR beta chains associated with HLA were more clonally expanded than others that were equally common. In a later analysis, a missense DCLRE1C variant was linked to TCR beta V- and J-gene trimming.

CDR3 length: 17 amino acids. Germline V gene lookup returns CDR1 LGHNT and CDR2 FRNRAP. V lost 3 bases and J lost 1; bases outside the gene matches: 8. The rearrangement joins TRBV12-5 to TRBJ2-2; 7 bases align to TRBD2. Specimen: PBMCs. The receptor's source is a woman in her sixties or seventies in good health and CMV-seropositive. CDR3 protein: CASGFSRDYQNTGELFF. CDR3 coding DNA: TGTGCTAGTGGTTTTTCAAGGGACTATCAGAACACCGGGGAGCTGTTTTTT.